This is a list of T cell receptor beta chains from one sample in a study of shared clonotypes between healthy human individuals. The assay was immunoSEQ multiplex PCR, and TCRdb's table has in-frame clones only and misses some. The table lists about 990,000 clones, about four fifths of them singletons. Material for sequencing was memory CD4+ T cells from PBMCs. These receptors came from a man aged 18-30 years in good health. Some clones in this sample may be carry-over from other donors' samples. Both conserved end residues are part of each CDR3. The order of the fields is D gene, clone size, J gene, V gene, CDR3 DNA, CDR3 protein. A D gene is named only where the DNA matches it firmly. Where a row states a size, it is once, few, many or the class of an expanded clone; other rows omit it.

d_gene: .; abundance: .; j_gene: TRBJ1-1; v_gene: TRBV7-9; CDR3nt: TGTGCCAGCAGCTTAATGAGCGAGGGCGGCGCTTTCTTT; CDR3aa: CASSLMSEGGAFF
d_gene: TRBD1; abundance: few; j_gene: TRBJ2-2; v_gene: TRBV7-9; CDR3nt: TGTGCCAGCAGCACCCGGACAGGGAGAACCGGGGAGCTGTTTTTT; CDR3aa: CASSTRTGRTGELFF
d_gene: .; abundance: .; j_gene: TRBJ2-3; v_gene: TRBV6-1; CDR3nt: TGTGCCAGCAGTGAAAACGGGCCGCGGACAGATACGCAGTATTTT; CDR3aa: CASSENGPRTDTQYF
d_gene: TRBD1; abundance: .; j_gene: TRBJ2-7; v_gene: TRBV10-3; CDR3nt: TGTGCCATCAGCCCGGGACAGGGTCACTACGAGCAGTACTTC; CDR3aa: CAISPGQGHYEQYF
d_gene: TRBD2; abundance: .; j_gene: TRBJ2-2; v_gene: TRBV28; CDR3nt: TGTGCCAGCAGTTTTCCTTTGGCGGGAGTAGATCCCGGGGAGCTGTTTTTT; CDR3aa: CASSFPLAGVDPGELFF
d_gene: .; abundance: .; j_gene: TRBJ2-5; v_gene: TRBV25-1; CDR3nt: TGTGCCAGCAGTGAATTTGGGGGCCAAGAGACCCAGTACTTC; CDR3aa: CASSEFGGQETQYF
d_gene: .; abundance: .; j_gene: TRBJ2-7; v_gene: TRBV6-5; CDR3nt: TGTGCCAGCAGTCCGACCCATACTGGGGACGAGCAGTACTTC; CDR3aa: CASSPTHTGDEQYF
d_gene: .; abundance: .; j_gene: TRBJ2-3; v_gene: TRBV5-1; CDR3nt: TGCGCCAGCAGCTTAAAGGGCGGCGGACAAGACACAGATACGCAGTATTTT; CDR3aa: CASSLKGGGQDTDTQYF
d_gene: TRBD1; abundance: .; j_gene: TRBJ2-1; v_gene: TRBV19; CDR3nt: TGTGCCAGTAGTACCCGGGGACAGGGCGAGAATGAGCAGTTCTTC; CDR3aa: CASSTRGQGENEQFF
d_gene: .; abundance: .; j_gene: TRBJ1-2; v_gene: TRBV2; CDR3nt: TGTGCCAGCACCCCGAGGCTAGGGGCGTGGGACTATGGCTACACCTTC; CDR3aa: CASTPRLGAWDYGYTF
d_gene: TRBD1; abundance: once; j_gene: TRBJ1-4; v_gene: TRBV6-1; CDR3nt: TGTGCCAGCAGTGAAGGGACAGGGTTTGAAAAACTGTTTTTT; CDR3aa: CASSEGTGFEKLFF
d_gene: .; abundance: .; j_gene: TRBJ1-1; v_gene: TRBV18; CDR3nt: TGTGCCAGCTCGCCGACAGGTAACACTGAAGCTTTCTTT; CDR3aa: CASSPTGNTEAFF
d_gene: .; abundance: .; j_gene: TRBJ2-1; v_gene: TRBV11-1; CDR3nt: TGTGCCAGCAGCTTAGAAGGGGGTGGCGGGAGTGAGCAGTTCTTC; CDR3aa: CASSLEGGGGSEQFF
d_gene: TRBD1; abundance: .; j_gene: TRBJ1-1; v_gene: TRBV6-4; CDR3nt: TGTGCCAGCAGCCTGACAGGGGTCACTGAAGCTTTCTTT; CDR3aa: CASSLTGVTEAFF
d_gene: TRBD1; abundance: .; j_gene: TRBJ1-2; v_gene: TRBV6-4; CDR3nt: TGTGCCAGCAGTCCCGGACAGGGTGCCTACACCTTC; CDR3aa: CASSPGQGAYTF
d_gene: .; abundance: .; j_gene: TRBJ2-7; v_gene: TRBV9; CDR3nt: TGTGCCAGCAGCGTAGGAGGCAGCTCCTACGAGCAGTACTTC; CDR3aa: CASSVGGSSYEQYF
d_gene: .; abundance: once; j_gene: TRBJ2-2; v_gene: TRBV5-1; CDR3nt: TGCGCCAGCAGCCGAACAGGGATCCGCACCGGGGAGCTGTTTTTT; CDR3aa: CASSRTGIRTGELFF
d_gene: .; abundance: few; j_gene: TRBJ2-7; v_gene: TRBV7-2; CDR3nt: TGTGCCAGCAGCTTTAAGACTCTCTGGGAGCAGTACTTC; CDR3aa: CASSFKTLWEQYF
d_gene: .; abundance: .; j_gene: TRBJ2-1; v_gene: TRBV4-3; CDR3nt: TGCGCCAGCAGCTACACCGTTGGGGAAGGAGGGATTAATGAGCAGTTCTTC; CDR3aa: CASSYTVGEGGINEQFF
d_gene: .; abundance: .; j_gene: TRBJ1-5; v_gene: TRBV18; CDR3nt: TGTGCCAGCTCACCGGACGGACACGTCAATCAGCCCCAGCATTTT; CDR3aa: CASSPDGHVNQPQHF
d_gene: .; abundance: .; j_gene: TRBJ1-1; v_gene: TRBV7-2; CDR3nt: TGTGCCAGCAGCTCCGAGGACAGACCGGGCGTTGGGAACACTGAAGCTTTCTTT; CDR3aa: CASSSEDRPGVGNTEAFF
d_gene: TRBD2; abundance: .; j_gene: TRBJ2-7; v_gene: TRBV28; CDR3nt: TGTGCCAGCAGTAACCTAGCGGCCTTCTCCTACGAGCAGTACTTC; CDR3aa: CASSNLAAFSYEQYF
d_gene: TRBD2; abundance: few; j_gene: TRBJ2-2; v_gene: TRBV4-3; CDR3nt: TGCGCCAGCAGCGGACTAGCGGACCTAGTCACCGGGGAGCTGTTTTTT; CDR3aa: CASSGLADLVTGELFF
d_gene: TRBD1; abundance: .; j_gene: TRBJ1-3; v_gene: TRBV5-4; CDR3nt: TGTGCCAGCAGTCGGACAGGTCTCTCTGGAAACACCATATATTTT; CDR3aa: CASSRTGLSGNTIYF